This is a list of T cell receptor beta chains from one sample in a study of CD8 T cells in Susac syndrome. TCRdb reprocessed the immunoSEQ multiplex PCR reads with MiXCR, giving one entry per CDR3 protein. The table has 170,000 or so distinct CDR3 sequences, 90% to 97% seen once. Material for sequencing was CD4+ T cells from PBMCs. The receptor set was obtained from a human donor with Susac syndrome. CDR3s include the opening cysteine and the closing phenylalanine or tryptophan. D genes are given only for firm matches. The size field is filled for only some rows; it gives once, few, many or a size class.

DNA	CDR3	V	size	D	J
TGCAGCGTTGGGGGCCAGCTGGAGACCCAGTACTTC	CSVGGQLETQYF	TRBV29-1	-	-	TRBJ2-5
TGTGCCAGCAGGGATGGCAATCAGCCCCAGCATTTT	CASRDGNQPQHF	TRBV19	-	-	TRBJ1-5
TGTGCCAGCAGCCGACCGGGGATAGAGACCCAGTACTTC	CASSRPGIETQYF	TRBV11-2	-	-	TRBJ2-5
TGTGCCAGCAGCCAGGCCGGAGGTGCGGGAGGATCCTACAATGAGCAGTTCTTC	CASSQAGGAGGSYNEQFF	TRBV3-1	-	TRBD2	TRBJ2-1
TGTGCCAGCAGTCGGCAACAGGGGGTCGGCGAGCAGTACTTC	CASSRQQGVGEQYF	TRBV11-1	few	TRBD1	TRBJ2-7
TGTGCCAGCTCACCCAGGGCAGCGGGAGCCAAAGAGACCCAGTACTTC	CASSPRAAGAKETQYF	TRBV18	-	TRBD2	TRBJ2-5
TGTGCCTGGAGCTCCATCCTCGGCGGTGGCTACACCTTC	CAWSSILGGGYTF	TRBV30	once	-	TRBJ1-2
TGTGCCAGCAGCTCACGGGACGGGGGGGACTATGGCTACACCTTC	CASSSRDGGDYGYTF	TRBV7-9	-	-	TRBJ1-2
TGCGCCAGCAGTCCGTCTGCGGGTGGGCAGCGAGAGACCCAGTACTTC	CASSPSAGGQRETQYF	TRBV23-1	-	-	TRBJ2-5
TGCGCCAGCAGCCGGGACACGAGCATGAACACTGAAGCTTTCTTT	CASSRDTSMNTEAFF	TRBV5-1	-	-	TRBJ1-1
TGTGCCAGCAGTTTCCTGTTCGGACTAGCGGGAGATTCTGGGGCCAACGTCCTGACTTTC	CASSFLFGLAGDSGANVLTF	TRBV28	-	TRBD2	TRBJ2-6
TGCAGTGCTGAGCCGGGACAGGCCCAAGAGACCCAGTACTTC	CSAEPGQAQETQYF	TRBV20-1	-	TRBD1	TRBJ2-5
TGTGCCAGCAGTACACTATCAGCGGGAAGGTTTACGCAGTATTTT	CASSTLSAGRFTQYF	TRBV12-3/TRBV12-4	-	TRBD2	TRBJ2-3
TGTGCCAGCAGTAAGCCGGGACTAGGTAGGGATGAGCAGTTCTTC	CASSKPGLGRDEQFF	TRBV6-5	-	TRBD2	TRBJ2-1
TGTGCCAGCAGTTTGAATGGGGGGCTAAGTAATGAGCAGTTCTTC	CASSLNGGLSNEQFF	TRBV12-3/TRBV12-4	-	-	TRBJ2-1
TGTGCCAGCAGTCCCTTCTTAGGACAGGGGGGCTCTGGGGCCAACGTCCTGACTTTC	CASSPFLGQGGSGANVLTF	TRBV27	-	TRBD1	TRBJ2-6
TGTGCCAGCAGTGCTACAGGGGGCGCGGCCTACGAGCAGTACTTC	CASSATGGAAYEQYF	TRBV2	-	TRBD1	TRBJ2-7
TGTGCCACCAGTGACCCCCGCCAGGCGCAGTATTTT	CATSDPRQAQYF	TRBV24-1	-	-	TRBJ2-3
TGCAGCATTACTAGCGGGGGGGCCTTGGGTTCGACAGATACGCAGTATTTT	CSITSGGALGSTDTQYF	TRBV29-1	-	TRBD2	TRBJ2-3
TGCAGCGTTGAGCTTGTTGATACGCAGTATTTT	CSVELVDTQYF	TRBV29-1	once	-	TRBJ2-3
TGTGCCACCACCCCGGGAGGGTCCTACAATGAGCAGTTCTTC	CATTPGGSYNEQFF	TRBV7-2	-	TRBD2	TRBJ2-1
TGTGCCACCAGTGCCGGTACAGGGATCGAGACCCAGTACTTC	CATSAGTGIETQYF	TRBV24-1	-	-	TRBJ2-5
TGTGCCAGCAGGTGGGGGCCCAACAATGAGCAGTTCTTC	CASRWGPNNEQFF	TRBV7-2	-	-	TRBJ2-1
TGCGCCAGCAGCCAAGGTTCCGGTAGCAATCAGCCCCAGCATTTT	CASSQGSGSNQPQHF	TRBV4-3	-	-	TRBJ1-5
TGTGCCAGCAGCTACGGCTACAATGAGCAGTTCTTC	CASSYGYNEQFF	TRBV7-2	-	-	TRBJ2-1
TGCGCCAGCAGCGACGCCGGGACAGGGGCTCCTGGCTACACCTTC	CASSDAGTGAPGYTF	TRBV5-1	-	TRBD1	TRBJ1-2
TGCAGCGTTGATGTCCTCAGGGACCACTATGGCTACACCTTC	CSVDVLRDHYGYTF	TRBV29-1	-	-	TRBJ1-2
TGTGCCAGCAGCGCCCGGACAGGGGTTTATGTCAATCAGCCCCAGCATTTT	CASSARTGVYVNQPQHF	TRBV7-9	-	TRBD1	TRBJ1-5
TGTGCCAGCAGCGCCGGGGGGGTCTCCTACGAGCAGTACTTC	CASSAGGVSYEQYF	TRBV9	-	TRBD2	TRBJ2-7
TGTGCCAGCAGCCCGATAAACAATGAGCAGTTCTTC	CASSPINNEQFF	TRBV12-3/TRBV12-4	-	-	TRBJ2-1
TGCGCCAGCAGCTTGGCTGTTTTGAGCTCCTACAATGAGCAGTTCTTC	CASSLAVLSSYNEQFF	TRBV5-1	-	-	TRBJ2-1
TGTGCCAGCAGCTTCGGGACAGGAGATTCCGGGGAGCTGTTTTTT	CASSFGTGDSGELFF	TRBV7-9	-	TRBD1	TRBJ2-2
TGTGCCAGCAGCTCTGGAGGCGGGAGTACCGAGACCCAGTACTTC	CASSSGGGSTETQYF	TRBV9	-	TRBD2	TRBJ2-5
TGTGCCAGCAGTTATGAAGGGAACTACAATGAGCAGTTCTTC	CASSYEGNYNEQFF	TRBV6-2/TRBV6-3	-	-	TRBJ2-1